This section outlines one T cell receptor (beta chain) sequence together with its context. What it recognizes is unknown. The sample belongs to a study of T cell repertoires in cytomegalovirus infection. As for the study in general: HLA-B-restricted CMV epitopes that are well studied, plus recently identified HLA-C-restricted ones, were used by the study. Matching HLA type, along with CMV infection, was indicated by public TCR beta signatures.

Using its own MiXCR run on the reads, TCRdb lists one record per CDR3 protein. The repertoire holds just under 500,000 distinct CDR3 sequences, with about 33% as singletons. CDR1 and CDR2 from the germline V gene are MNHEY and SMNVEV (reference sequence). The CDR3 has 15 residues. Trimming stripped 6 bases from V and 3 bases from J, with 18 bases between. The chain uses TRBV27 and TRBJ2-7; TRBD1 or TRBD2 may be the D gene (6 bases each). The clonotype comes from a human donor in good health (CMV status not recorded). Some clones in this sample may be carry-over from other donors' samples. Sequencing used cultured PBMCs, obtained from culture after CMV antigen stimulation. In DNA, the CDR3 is TGTGCCAGCAGCCGCTTCGGGGGCAGGGACTACGAGCAGTACGTC. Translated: CASSRFGGRDYEQYV.